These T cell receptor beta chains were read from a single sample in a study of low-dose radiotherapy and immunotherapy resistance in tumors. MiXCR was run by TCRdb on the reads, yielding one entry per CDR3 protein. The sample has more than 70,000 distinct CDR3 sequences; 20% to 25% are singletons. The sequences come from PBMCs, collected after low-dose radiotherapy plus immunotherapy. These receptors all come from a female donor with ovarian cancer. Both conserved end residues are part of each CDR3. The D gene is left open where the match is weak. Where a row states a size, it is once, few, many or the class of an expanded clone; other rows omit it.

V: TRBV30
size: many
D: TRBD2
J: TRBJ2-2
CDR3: CAGYPRTSGLNTGELFF
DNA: TGTGCCGGATACCCCAGGACTAGCGGGTTGAACACCGGGGAGCTGTTTTTT

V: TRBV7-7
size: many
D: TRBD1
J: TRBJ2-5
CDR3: CASSLDRGSETQYF
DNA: TGTGCTAGCAGCCTCGACAGGGGGTCAGAGACCCAGTACTTC

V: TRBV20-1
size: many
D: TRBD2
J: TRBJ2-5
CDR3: CSARRVVAGANPGTQYF
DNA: TGCAGTGCTAGAAGGGTGGTAGCGGGAGCAAACCCGGGGACCCAGTACTTC

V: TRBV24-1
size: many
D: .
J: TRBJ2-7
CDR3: CATSDSISSSYEQYF
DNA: TGTGCCACCAGTGACTCCATTTCTAGCTCCTACGAGCAGTACTTC

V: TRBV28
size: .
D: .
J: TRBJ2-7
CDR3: CASSFLGYEQYF
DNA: TGTGCCAGCAGTTTCCTTGGCTACGAGCAGTACTTC

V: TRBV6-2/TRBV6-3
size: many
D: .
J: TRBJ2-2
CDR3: CAITNTGELFF
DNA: TGTGCCATCACGAACACCGGGGAGCTGTTTTTT

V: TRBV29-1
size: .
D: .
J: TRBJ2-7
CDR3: CSGRSRPWGDYEQYF
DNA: TGCAGCGGCAGGAGCCGGCCCTGGGGAGATTACGAGCAGTACTTC

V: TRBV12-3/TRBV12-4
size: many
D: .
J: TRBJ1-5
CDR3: CASTWGGNQPQHF
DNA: TGTGCCAGCACCTGGGGGGGGAATCAGCCCCAGCATTTT

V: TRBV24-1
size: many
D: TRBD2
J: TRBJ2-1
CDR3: CATSDPSGGAYNEQFF
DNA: TGTGCCACCAGTGACCCTAGCGGGGGAGCCTACAATGAGCAGTTCTTC

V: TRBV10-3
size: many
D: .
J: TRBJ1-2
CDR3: CAISESTQWIYTF
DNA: TGTGCCATCAGTGAGTCGACTCAGTGGATCTACACCTTC

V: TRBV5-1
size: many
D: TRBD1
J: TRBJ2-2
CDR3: CASSGTTGGTGELFF
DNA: TGCGCCAGCAGCGGGACGACAGGGGGCACCGGGGAGCTGTTTTTT

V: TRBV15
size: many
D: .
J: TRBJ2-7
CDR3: CATSRDPGSSYEQYF
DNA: TGTGCCACCAGCAGAGATCCGGGGTCCTCCTACGAGCAGTACTTC

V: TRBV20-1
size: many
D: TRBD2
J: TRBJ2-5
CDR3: CSARDYSGGYQETQYF
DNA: TGCAGTGCTAGAGATTATAGCGGGGGGTACCAAGAGACCCAGTACTTC

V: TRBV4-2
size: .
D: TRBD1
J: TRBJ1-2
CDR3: CASPARDRTHGYTF
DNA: TGTGCCAGTCCCGCCCGGGACAGAACTCATGGCTACACCTTC

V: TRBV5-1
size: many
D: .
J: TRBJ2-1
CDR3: CASSLIGEAGTYNEQFF
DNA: TGCGCCAGCAGCTTGATTGGAGAGGCAGGAACCTACAATGAGCAGTTCTTC

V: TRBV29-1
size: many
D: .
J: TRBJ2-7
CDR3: CSVGTPRLGEQYF
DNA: TGCAGCGTTGGGACTCCCCGCTTGGGCGAGCAGTACTTC

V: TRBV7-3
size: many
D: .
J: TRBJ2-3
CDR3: CASSLRGGGTETDTQYF
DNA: TGTGCCAGCAGCTTAAGAGGAGGGGGAACAGAAACAGATACGCAGTATTTT

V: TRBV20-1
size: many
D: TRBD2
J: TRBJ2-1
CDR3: CSALAGRGNEQFF
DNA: TGCAGTGCCTTAGCGGGGAGGGGCAATGAGCAGTTCTTC

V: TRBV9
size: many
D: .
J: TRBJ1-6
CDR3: CASSVGHNSPLHF
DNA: TGTGCCAGCAGCGTAGGACATAATTCACCCCTCCACTTT

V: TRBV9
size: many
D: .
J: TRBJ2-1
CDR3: CASSLDVTRNNEQFF
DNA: TGTGCCAGCAGCTTGGATGTTACACGAAACAATGAGCAGTTCTTC

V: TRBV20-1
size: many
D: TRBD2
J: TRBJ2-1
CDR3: CSASERASGRNEQFF
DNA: TGCAGTGCTAGCGAGAGGGCTAGCGGGCGCAATGAGCAGTTCTTC

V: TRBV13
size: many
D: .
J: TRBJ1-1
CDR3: CASSLAAWANTEAFF
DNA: TGTGCCAGCAGCTTAGCCGCCTGGGCGAACACTGAAGCTTTCTTT

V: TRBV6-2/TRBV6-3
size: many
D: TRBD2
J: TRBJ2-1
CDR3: CASSYTPGLATVEQFF
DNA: TGTGCCAGCAGTTATACGCCGGGACTAGCCACCGTTGAGCAGTTCTTC

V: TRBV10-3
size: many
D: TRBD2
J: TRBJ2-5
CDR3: CATGLAGVSHQETQYF
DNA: TGTGCCACCGGACTAGCGGGAGTTTCTCATCAAGAGACCCAGTACTTC

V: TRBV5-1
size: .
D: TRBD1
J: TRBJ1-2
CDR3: CASSFTGQDGYGYTF
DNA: TGCGCCAGCAGCTTTACGGGACAGGATGGCTATGGCTACACCTTC

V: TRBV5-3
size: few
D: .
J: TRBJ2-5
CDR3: CASSLATVYQETQYF
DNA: TGTGCCAGCAGCTTGGCGACCGTGTACCAAGAGACCCAGTACTTC

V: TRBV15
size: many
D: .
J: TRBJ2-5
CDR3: CATSRDLGETQYF
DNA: TGTGCCACCAGCAGAGATCTTGGAGAGACCCAGTACTTC

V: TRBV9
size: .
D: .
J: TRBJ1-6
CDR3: CASNPGVKHSPLHF
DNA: TGTGCCAGCAACCCGGGGGTGAAACATTCACCCCTCCACTTT

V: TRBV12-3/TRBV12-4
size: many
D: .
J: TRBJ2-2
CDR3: CASGPLLANTGELFF
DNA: TGTGCCAGCGGTCCCCTACTAGCAAACACCGGGGAGCTGTTTTTT

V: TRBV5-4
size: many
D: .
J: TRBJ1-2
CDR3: CASSQLGAGRRNGYTF
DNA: TGTGCCAGCAGCCAGCTTGGGGCGGGGCGGCGGAATGGCTACACCTTC

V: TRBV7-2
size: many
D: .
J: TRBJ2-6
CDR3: CASSADSSGANVLTF
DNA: TGTGCCAGCAGCGCAGACAGCTCTGGGGCCAACGTCCTGACTTTC

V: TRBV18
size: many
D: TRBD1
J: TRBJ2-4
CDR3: CASSPGTGIAKNIQYF
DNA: TGTGCCAGCTCACCAGGGACAGGAATAGCCAAAAACATTCAGTACTTC

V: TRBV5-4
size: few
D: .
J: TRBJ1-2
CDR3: CASSSGGTLYGYTF
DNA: TGTGCCAGCAGCTCTGGAGGAACCCTTTATGGCTACACCTTC

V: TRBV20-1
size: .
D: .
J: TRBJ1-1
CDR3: CSASTDRNTEAFF
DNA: TGCAGTGCTTCCACCGACAGGAACACTGAAGCTTTCTTT

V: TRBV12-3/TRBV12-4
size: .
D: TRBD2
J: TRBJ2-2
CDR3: CASSLAGGPTGELFF
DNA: TGTGCCAGCAGTTTAGCGGGAGGGCCTACCGGGGAGCTGTTTTTT

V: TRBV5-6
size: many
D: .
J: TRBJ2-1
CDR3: CASNYGTIYNEQFF
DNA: TGTGCCAGCAACTATGGGACGATTTACAATGAGCAGTTCTTC

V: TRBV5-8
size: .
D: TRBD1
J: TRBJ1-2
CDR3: CASSLVGTGDYNYGYTF
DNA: TGTGCCAGCAGCTTGGTAGGGACAGGGGACTACAACTATGGCTACACCTTC

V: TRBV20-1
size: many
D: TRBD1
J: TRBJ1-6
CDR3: CSAYTGQGGEMALHF
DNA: TGCAGTGCTTATACCGGACAGGGCGGGGAGATGGCCCTCCACTTT

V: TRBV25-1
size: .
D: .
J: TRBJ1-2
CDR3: CASGQGTAFYTF
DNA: TGTGCCAGCGGTCAGGGGACGGCGTTTTACACCTTC

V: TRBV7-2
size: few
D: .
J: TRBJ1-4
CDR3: CASSPQSEKLFF
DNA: TGTGCCAGCAGCCCACAGAGTGAAAAACTGTTTTTT

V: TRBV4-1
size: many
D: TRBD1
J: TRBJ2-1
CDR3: CASSQVKGANNEQFF
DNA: TGCGCCAGCAGCCAAGTCAAGGGGGCTAACAATGAGCAGTTCTTC

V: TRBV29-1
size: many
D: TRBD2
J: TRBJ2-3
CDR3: CSVDGAQRGLADTQYF
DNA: TGCAGCGTTGATGGGGCCCAGCGGGGGCTCGCGGATACGCAGTATTTT